These T cell receptor beta chains were read from a single sample in a study of post-analysis software for immune sequencing data. TCRdb used MiXCR to reprocess the PCR reads, holding one entry per CDR3 protein. Of 450,000 to 700,000 distinct CDR3 sequences listed, 44% were seen once; the top ten hold 1.5% to 2%. Sequenced material: blood. Receptor source: a girl between 10 and 17 years old with multiple sclerosis. Each CDR3 is given with its conserved first and last residue. D genes are given only for firm matches. A clone size is listed for some rows: how often the clone was seen (once, few, many), or a class if it is expanded.

15 | few | TRBJ2-7 | TRBV27 | TRBD2 | CASSFRLAGPYEQYF | TGTGCCAGCAGTTTTCGACTAGCGGGGCCCTACGAGCAGTACTTC
16 | few | TRBJ2-3 | TRBV28 | TRBD2 | CASSQRTSGSTDTQYF | TGTGCCAGCAGCCAGAGGACTAGCGGCTCCACAGATACGCAGTATTTT
16 | NA | TRBJ2-2 | TRBV9 | NA | CASSATGTVNTGELFF | TGTGCCAGCAGCGCAACCGGGACTGTCAACACCGGGGAGCTGTTTTTT
14 | few | TRBJ2-7 | TRBV7-9 | NA | CASSLDEASYEQYF | TGTGCCAGCAGCTTAGATGAGGCTTCCTACGAGCAGTACTTC
12 | few | TRBJ2-7 | TRBV29-1 | NA | CSVAGRFYEQYF | TGCAGCGTGGCCGGGAGATTCTACGAGCAGTACTTC
15 | NA | TRBJ1-3 | TRBV12-3/TRBV12-4 | TRBD1 | CASSFGRGLGNTIYF | TGTGCCAGCAGTTTCGGAAGGGGGCTCGGAAACACCATATATTTT
14 | many | TRBJ2-5 | TRBV5-4 | TRBD2 | CASSRGLAEETQYF | TGTGCCAGCAGCCGGGGACTAGCGGAAGAGACCCAGTACTTC
18 | NA | TRBJ2-1 | TRBV10-1 | NA | CASSSRASWSSSYNEQFF | TGCGCCAGCAGTTCGCGGGCATCATGGTCAAGCTCCTACAATGAGCAGTTCTTC
16 | few | TRBJ2-5 | TRBV20-1 | TRBD2 | CSARTSGRAISETQYF | TGCAGTGCTAGAACTAGCGGGAGGGCCATCTCAGAGACCCAGTACTTC
14 | NA | TRBJ2-7 | TRBV6-5 | NA | CASSYGSGSYEQYF | TGTGCCAGCAGCTATGGCTCGGGCTCCTACGAGCAGTACTTC
13 | NA | TRBJ2-1 | TRBV6-5 | TRBD1 | CATRQGPYNEQFF | TGTGCCACGAGACAGGGTCCCTACAATGAGCAGTTCTTC
15 | NA | TRBJ2-4 | TRBV5-6 | NA | CASSLAVLAKNIQYF | TGTGCCAGCAGCTTGGCCGTGTTAGCCAAAAACATTCAGTACTTC
11 | NA | TRBJ2-5 | TRBV29-1 | NA | CSGRDWETQYF | TGCAGCGGGAGGGATTGGGAGACCCAGTACTTC
12 | few | TRBJ1-2 | TRBV12-3/TRBV12-4 | NA | CAARQHFYGYTF | TGTGCCGCCAGGCAGCACTTCTATGGCTACACCTTC
16 | NA | TRBJ1-1 | TRBV7-6 | TRBD1 | CASSHTGAVSDTEAFF | TGTGCCAGCAGCCACACAGGGGCCGTTTCTGATACTGAAGCTTTCTTT
16 | NA | TRBJ2-1 | TRBV12-3/TRBV12-4 | TRBD2 | CASNPGLAGLGNEQFF | TGTGCCAGCAACCCTGGACTAGCGGGATTAGGCAATGAGCAGTTCTTC
12 | NA | TRBJ1-1 | TRBV12-3/TRBV12-4 | NA | CASSLRVSEAFF | TGTGCCAGCAGCCTGCGGGTGAGTGAAGCTTTCTTT
14 | few | TRBJ2-1 | TRBV10-3 | TRBD1 | CAISDGQGDNEQFF | TGTGCCATCAGTGATGGACAGGGGGACAATGAGCAGTTCTTC
15 | NA | TRBJ2-3 | TRBV29-1 | TRBD2 | CSASGSGGKADTQYF | TGCAGCGCCTCCGGGTCGGGGGGTAAGGCAGATACGCAGTATTTT
16 | NA | TRBJ2-3 | TRBV5-1 | TRBD2 | CASSLASGRATDTQYF | TGCGCCAGCAGCTTGGCCAGCGGGAGGGCCACAGACACGCAGTATTTT
12 | NA | TRBJ2-1 | TRBV2 | NA | CASKRQYNEQFF | TGTGCCAGCAAACGACAGTACAATGAGCAGTTCTTC
12 | NA | TRBJ1-2 | TRBV30 | NA | CAWSEAPEGYTF | TGTGCCTGGAGTGAGGCCCCTGAAGGCTACACCTTC
12 | once | TRBJ2-1 | TRBV20-1 | NA | CSASKGINEQFF | TGCAGTGCTAGCAAGGGGATTAATGAGCAGTTCTTC
17 | few | TRBJ2-4 | TRBV6-5 | NA | CASSYSIGIEWVGEQYF | TGTGCCAGCAGTTACTCGATCGGGATCGAGTGGGTTGGGGAGCAGTACTTC
16 | NA | TRBJ1-5 | TRBV10-3 | NA | CAISVAGSDSNQPQHF | TGTGCCATCAGTGTGGCAGGGTCAGATAGCAATCAGCCCCAGCATTTT
14 | NA | TRBJ2-7 | TRBV7-8 | TRBD2 | CASIVVAGPGEQYF | TGTGCCAGCATTGTAGTAGCGGGACCCGGGGAGCAGTACTTC
16 | NA | TRBJ1-2 | TRBV7-2 | TRBD1 | CASSPPGTGGVYGYTF | TGTGCCAGCAGTCCTCCCGGGACAGGGGGAGTCTATGGCTACACCTTC
16 | once | TRBJ2-2 | TRBV4-1 | NA | CASSQDERRGTGELFF | TGCGCCAGCAGCCAAGATGAGAGGAGGGGAACCGGGGAGCTGTTTTTT
15 | NA | TRBJ2-3 | TRBV11-1 | NA | CASGRGTSNTDTQYF | TGTGCCAGCGGGAGGGGGACTTCCAACACAGATACGCAGTATTTT
13 | many | TRBJ2-7 | TRBV12-3/TRBV12-4 | NA | CASSLTLSYEQYF | TGTGCCAGCAGCCTGACCCTCTCCTACGAGCAGTACTTC
16 | few | TRBJ1-5 | TRBV7-8 | NA | CASSLGTAGINQPQHF | TGTGCCAGCAGCCTGGGGACGGCGGGCATCAATCAGCCCCAGCATTTT
12 | many | TRBJ2-7 | TRBV12-3/TRBV12-4 | TRBD1 | CASSFRGREQYF | TGTGCCAGCAGCTTCAGGGGGCGCGAGCAGTACTTC
16 | NA | TRBJ2-1 | TRBV12-3/TRBV12-4 | TRBD2 | CASSLGTGGNYNEQFF | TGTGCCAGCAGTTTGGGGACGGGGGGTAACTACAATGAGCAGTTCTTC
11 | few | TRBJ2-7 | TRBV7-9 | TRBD2 | CASGEGYEQYF | TGTGCCAGCGGGGAGGGCTACGAGCAGTACTTC
16 | NA | TRBJ1-5 | TRBV4-1 | NA | CAGSQDVIGARQPQHF | TGCGCCGGCAGCCAAGATGTAATCGGGGCTCGTCAGCCCCAGCATTTT
16 | NA | TRBJ1-4 | TRBV7-6 | NA | CASSPRGAGDNEKLFF | TGTGCCAGCAGCCCACGGGGGGCTGGGGATAATGAAAAACTGTTTTTT
14 | NA | TRBJ1-5 | TRBV20-1 | NA | CSAHDLGGDQPQHF | TGCAGTGCCCATGATCTGGGGGGGGATCAGCCCCAGCATTTT
14 | once | TRBJ1-2 | TRBV4-2 | TRBD1 | CASSRSGQGYGCTF | TGTGCCAGCAGCCGGTCGGGACAGGGTTATGGCTGCACCTTC
17 | NA | TRBJ1-5 | TRBV20-1 | TRBD1 | CSASVGGPLYSNQPQHF | TGCAGTGCTAGCGTAGGGGGCCCCCTCTATAGCAATCAGCCCCAGCATTTT
13 | few | TRBJ1-2 | TRBV5-1 | NA | CASSPGANNGYTF | TGCGCCAGCAGCCCGGGGGCGAATAATGGCTACACCTTC
14 | NA | TRBJ2-3 | TRBV6-6 | TRBD1 | CASSYRGQGDTQYF | TGTGCCAGCAGTTACAGGGGGCAGGGAGATACGCAGTATTTT
17 | few | TRBJ2-1 | TRBV5-1 | TRBD2 | CASSVLPTSGRASEQFF | TGCGCCAGCAGCGTACTCCCCACTAGCGGGAGGGCCAGTGAGCAGTTCTTC
13 | few | TRBJ2-7 | TRBV13 | NA | CASSPRTGYEQYF | TGTGCCAGCAGCCCGCGGACTGGTTACGAGCAGTACTTC
16 | NA | TRBJ2-7 | TRBV29-1 | TRBD2 | CSVERASGKSSYERYF | TGCAGCGTTGAAAGGGCTAGCGGGAAGTCTTCCTACGAGCGGTACTTC
14 | few | TRBJ2-5 | TRBV4-1 | TRBD1 | CASSQVDRGETQYF | TGCGCCAGCAGCCAAGTGGACAGGGGAGAGACCCAGTACTTC
15 | few | TRBJ1-2 | TRBV20-1 | NA | CSANQPGTGGYGYTF | TGCAGTGCTAATCAACCCGGGACGGGGGGCTATGGCTACACCTTC
13 | NA | TRBJ1-2 | TRBV7-2 | NA | CASDQGLISGYTF | TGTGCCAGTGACCAGGGTTTGATTTCGGGCTACACCTTC
14 | NA | TRBJ2-2 | TRBV6-4 | TRBD1 | CACRRQGDTGELFF | TGTGCCTGCAGAAGACAGGGTGACACCGGGGAGCTGTTTTTT
15 | NA | TRBJ2-1 | TRBV20-1 | NA | CSARTRGSSYNEQFF | TGCAGTGCTAGGACACGGGGGAGCTCCTACAATGAGCAGTTCTTC
18 | NA | TRBJ2-2 | TRBV3-1 | TRBD2 | CASSQTSGGSTHTGELFF | TGTGCCAGCAGCCAGACTAGCGGGGGGTCAACCCACACCGGGGAGCTGTTTTTT
14 | few | TRBJ2-1 | TRBV7-3 | TRBD1 | CASSEKGQSIEQFF | TGTGCCAGCAGCGAGAAGGGACAGTCCATTGAGCAGTTCTTC
16 | NA | TRBJ2-4 | TRBV7-9 | NA | CASSLPMGRAKNIQYF | TGTGCCAGCAGCTTACCGATGGGGCGGGCCAAAAACATTCAGTACTTC
14 | many | TRBJ2-3 | TRBV10-3 | NA | CAIKMSGSADTQYF | TGTGCCATCAAAATGAGCGGAAGTGCAGATACGCAGTATTTT
16 | NA | TRBJ1-2 | TRBV7-2 | TRBD1 | CASSLALGQGWYGYTF | TGTGCCAGCAGCTTAGCGCTGGGACAGGGGTGGTATGGCTACACCTTC
14 | few | TRBJ2-3 | TRBV6-5 | TRBD2 | CASRGGGYTDTQYF | TGTGCCTCGCGCGGGGGGGGTTACACAGATACGCAGTATTTT